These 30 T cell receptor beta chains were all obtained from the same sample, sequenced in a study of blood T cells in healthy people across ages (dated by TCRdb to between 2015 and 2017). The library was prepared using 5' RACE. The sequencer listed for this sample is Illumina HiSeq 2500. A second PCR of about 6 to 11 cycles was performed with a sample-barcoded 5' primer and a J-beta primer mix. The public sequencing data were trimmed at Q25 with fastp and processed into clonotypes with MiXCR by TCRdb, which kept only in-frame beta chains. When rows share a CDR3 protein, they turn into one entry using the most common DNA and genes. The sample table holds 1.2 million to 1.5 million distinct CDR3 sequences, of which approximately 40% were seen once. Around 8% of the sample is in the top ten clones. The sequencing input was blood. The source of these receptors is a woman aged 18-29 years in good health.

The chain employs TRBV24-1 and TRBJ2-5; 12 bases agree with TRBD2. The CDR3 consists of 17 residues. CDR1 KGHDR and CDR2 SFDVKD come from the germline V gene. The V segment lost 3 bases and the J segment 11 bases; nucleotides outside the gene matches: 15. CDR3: CATSDPTSGSSYNEQYF. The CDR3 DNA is TGTGCCACCAGTGATCCGACTAGCGGGAGCTCCTACAATGAGCAGTACTTC.

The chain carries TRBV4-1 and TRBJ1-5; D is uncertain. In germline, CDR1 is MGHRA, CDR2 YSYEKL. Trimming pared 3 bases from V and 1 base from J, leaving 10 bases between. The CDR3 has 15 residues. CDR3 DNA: TGCGCCAGCAGCCAGCCGGCCGAAAGCAATCAGCCCCAGCATTTT. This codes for CASSQPAESNQPQHF.

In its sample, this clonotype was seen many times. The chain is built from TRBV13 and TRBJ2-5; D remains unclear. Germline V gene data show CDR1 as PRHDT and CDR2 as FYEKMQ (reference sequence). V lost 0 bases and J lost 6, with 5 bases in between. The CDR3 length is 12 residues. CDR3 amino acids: CASSLGLQTQYF. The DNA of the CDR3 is TGTGCCAGCAGCTTAGGCCTTCAGACCCAGTACTTC.

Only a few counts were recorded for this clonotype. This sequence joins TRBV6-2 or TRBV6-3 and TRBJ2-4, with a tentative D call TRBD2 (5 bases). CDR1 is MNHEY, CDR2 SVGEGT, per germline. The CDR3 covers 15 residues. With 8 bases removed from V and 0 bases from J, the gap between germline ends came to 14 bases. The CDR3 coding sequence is TGTGCCAGCTCGGTAGCGACGCTAGCCAAAAACATTCAGTACTTC. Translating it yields CASSVATLAKNIQYF.

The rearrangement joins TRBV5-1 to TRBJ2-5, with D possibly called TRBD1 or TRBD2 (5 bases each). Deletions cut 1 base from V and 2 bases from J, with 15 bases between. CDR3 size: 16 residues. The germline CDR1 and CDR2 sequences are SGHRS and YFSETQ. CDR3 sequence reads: CASSLIPGTVQETQYF. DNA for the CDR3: TGCGCCAGCAGCTTGATTCCCGGGACCGTACAAGAGACCCAGTACTTC. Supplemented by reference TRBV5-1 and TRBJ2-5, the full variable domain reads KAGVTQTPRYLIKTRGQQVTLSCSPISGHRSVSWYQQTPGQGLQFLFEYFSETQRNKGNFPGRFSGRQFSNSRSEMNVSTLELGDSALYLCASSLIPGTVQETQYFGPGTRLLVL.

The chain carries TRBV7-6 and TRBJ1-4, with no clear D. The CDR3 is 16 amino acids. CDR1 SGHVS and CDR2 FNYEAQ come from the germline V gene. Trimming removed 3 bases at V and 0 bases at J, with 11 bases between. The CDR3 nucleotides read TGTGCCAGCAGCTTGGTCGGATACACAACTAATGAAAAACTGTTTTTT. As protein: CASSLVGYTTNEKLFF.

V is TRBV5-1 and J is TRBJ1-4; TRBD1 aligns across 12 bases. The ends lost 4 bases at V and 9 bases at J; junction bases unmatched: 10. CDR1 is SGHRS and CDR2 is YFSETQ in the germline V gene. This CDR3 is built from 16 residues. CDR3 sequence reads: CASSGGTGGAFKKLFF. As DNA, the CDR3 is TGCGCCAGCAGCGGGGGGACAGGGGGCGCATTCAAAAAACTGTTTTTT.

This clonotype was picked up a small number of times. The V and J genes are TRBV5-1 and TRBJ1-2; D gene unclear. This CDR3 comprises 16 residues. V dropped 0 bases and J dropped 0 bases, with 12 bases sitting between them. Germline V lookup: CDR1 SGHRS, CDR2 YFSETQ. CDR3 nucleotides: TGCGCCAGCAGCTTGGTAACCAAGACCGCTAACTATGGCTACACCTTC. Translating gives CASSLVTKTANYGYTF.

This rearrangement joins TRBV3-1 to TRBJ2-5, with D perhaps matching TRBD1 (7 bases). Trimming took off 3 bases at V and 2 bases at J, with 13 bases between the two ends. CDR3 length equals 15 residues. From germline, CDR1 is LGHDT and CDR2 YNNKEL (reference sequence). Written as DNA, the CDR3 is TGTGCCAGCAGCCACAAGACAGGGAGGCAAGAGACCCAGTACTTC. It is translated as CASSHKTGRQETQYF.

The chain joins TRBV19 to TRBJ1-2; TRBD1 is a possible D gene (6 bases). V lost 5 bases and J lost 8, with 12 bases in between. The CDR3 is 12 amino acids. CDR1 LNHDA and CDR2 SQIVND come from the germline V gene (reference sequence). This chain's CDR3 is CASSEQGRGYTF. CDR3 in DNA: TGTGCCAGTAGTGAACAGGGCCGAGGCTACACCTTC. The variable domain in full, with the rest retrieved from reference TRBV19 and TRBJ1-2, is DGGITQSPKYLFRKEGQNVTLSCEQNLNHDAMYWYRQDPGQGLRLIYYSQIVNDFQKGDIAEGYSVSREKKESFPLTVTSAQKNPTAFYLCASSEQGRGYTFGSGTRLTVV.

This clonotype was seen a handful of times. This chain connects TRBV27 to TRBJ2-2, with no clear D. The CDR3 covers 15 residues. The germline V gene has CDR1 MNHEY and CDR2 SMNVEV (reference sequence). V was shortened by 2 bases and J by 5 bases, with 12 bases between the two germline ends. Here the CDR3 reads CASSLSGHATGELFF. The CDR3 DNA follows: TGTGCCAGCAGTTTAAGTGGTCACGCTACCGGGGAGCTGTTTTTT.

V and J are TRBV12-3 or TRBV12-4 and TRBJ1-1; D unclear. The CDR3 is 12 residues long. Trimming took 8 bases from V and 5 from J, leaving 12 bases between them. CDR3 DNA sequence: TGTGCCAGCGCCGCCGGAGGGACTGAAGCTTTCTTT. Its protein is CASAAGGTEAFF.

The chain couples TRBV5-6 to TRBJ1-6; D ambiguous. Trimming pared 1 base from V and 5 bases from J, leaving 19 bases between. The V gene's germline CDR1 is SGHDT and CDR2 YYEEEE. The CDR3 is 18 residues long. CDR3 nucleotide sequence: TGTGCCAGCAGCTTGCGGGTTGTTACTACAGACCATAATTCACCCCTCCACTTT. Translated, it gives CASSLRVVTTDHNSPLHF.

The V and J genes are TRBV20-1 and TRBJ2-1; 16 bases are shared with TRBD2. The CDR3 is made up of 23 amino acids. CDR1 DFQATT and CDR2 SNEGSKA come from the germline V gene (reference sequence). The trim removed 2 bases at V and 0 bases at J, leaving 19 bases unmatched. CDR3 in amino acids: CSARNPGQGTSGRARSSYNEQFF. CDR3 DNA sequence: TGCAGTGCTAGAAATCCGGGACAGGGGACTAGCGGGAGGGCAAGAAGCTCCTACAATGAGCAGTTCTTC.

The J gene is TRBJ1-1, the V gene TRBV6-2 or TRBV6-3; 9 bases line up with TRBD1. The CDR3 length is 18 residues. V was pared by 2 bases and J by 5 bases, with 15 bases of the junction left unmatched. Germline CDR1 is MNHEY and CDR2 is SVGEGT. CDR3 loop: CASSYVPGQGSEGTEAFF. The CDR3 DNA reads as TGTGCCAGCAGTTACGTCCCGGGACAGGGTTCGGAGGGTACTGAAGCTTTCTTT.

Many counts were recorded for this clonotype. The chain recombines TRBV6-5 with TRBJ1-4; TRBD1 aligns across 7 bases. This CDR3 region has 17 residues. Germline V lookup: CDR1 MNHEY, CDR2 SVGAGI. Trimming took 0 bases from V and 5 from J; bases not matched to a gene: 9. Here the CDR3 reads CASSYSEGAPTNEKLFF. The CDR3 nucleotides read TGTGCCAGCAGTTACTCAGAGGGGGCGCCGACGAATGAAAAACTGTTTTTT.

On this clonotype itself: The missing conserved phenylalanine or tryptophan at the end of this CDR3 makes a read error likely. CDR3 residues: CASSFSSYNEQFI. CDR3 bases: TGTGCTAGCAGCTTCTCCTCCTACAATGAGCAGTTCATC. The V call is TRBV7-7, the J call TRBJ2-1; D remains unclear. The CDR3 length is 13 residues. The germline CDR1 and CDR2 sequences are SSHAT and FNYEAQ (reference sequence).

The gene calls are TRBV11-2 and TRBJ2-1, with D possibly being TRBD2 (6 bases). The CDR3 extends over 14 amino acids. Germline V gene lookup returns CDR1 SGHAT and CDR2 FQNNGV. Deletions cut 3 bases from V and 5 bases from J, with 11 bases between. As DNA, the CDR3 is TGTGCCAGCAGCTTGCGAGGGACTCACAATGAGCAGTTCTTC. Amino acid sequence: CASSLRGTHNEQFF.

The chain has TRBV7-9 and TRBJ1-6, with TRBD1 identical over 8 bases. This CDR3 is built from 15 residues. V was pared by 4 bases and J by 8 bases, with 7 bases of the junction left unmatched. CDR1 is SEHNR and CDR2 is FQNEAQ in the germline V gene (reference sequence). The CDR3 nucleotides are TGTGCCAGCAGCTGGGGGGACAGGCCTTATTCACCCCTCCACTTT. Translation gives CASSWGDRPYSPLHF.

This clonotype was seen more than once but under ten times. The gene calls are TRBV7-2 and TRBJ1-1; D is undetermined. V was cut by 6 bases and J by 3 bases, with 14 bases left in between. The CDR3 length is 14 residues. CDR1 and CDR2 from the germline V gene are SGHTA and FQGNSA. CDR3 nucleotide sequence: TGTGCCAGCAGACGCTTGTGGGTAGACACTGAAGCTTTCTTT. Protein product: CASRRLWVDTEAFF.

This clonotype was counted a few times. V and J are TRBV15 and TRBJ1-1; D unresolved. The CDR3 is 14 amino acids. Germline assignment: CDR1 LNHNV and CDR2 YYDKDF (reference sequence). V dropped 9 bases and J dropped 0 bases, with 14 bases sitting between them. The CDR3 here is CATGLGRLNTEAFF. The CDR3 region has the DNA TGTGCCACGGGCCTCGGGCGATTGAACACTGAAGCTTTCTTT.

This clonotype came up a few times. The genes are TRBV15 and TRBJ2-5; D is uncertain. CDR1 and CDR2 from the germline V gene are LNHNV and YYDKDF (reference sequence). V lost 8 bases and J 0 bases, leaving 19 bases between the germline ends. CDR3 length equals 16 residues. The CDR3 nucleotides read TGTGCCACCTCGGTGGGCGACCTCCGGTACCAAGAGACCCAGTACTTC. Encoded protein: CATSVGDLRYQETQYF.

The CDR3 nucleotides are TGCAGTGCTAGAGAATTGGCTAGCGGGAGATTGTCCTACAATGAGCAGTTCTTC. Its translation: CSARELASGRLSYNEQFF. The chain carries TRBV20-1 and TRBJ2-1, with 10 bases that match TRBD2. Trimming cost V 0 bases and J 1 base; bases outside gene matches: 9. The CDR3 contains 18 residues. Germline V lookup: CDR1 DFQATT, CDR2 SNEGSKA (reference sequence).

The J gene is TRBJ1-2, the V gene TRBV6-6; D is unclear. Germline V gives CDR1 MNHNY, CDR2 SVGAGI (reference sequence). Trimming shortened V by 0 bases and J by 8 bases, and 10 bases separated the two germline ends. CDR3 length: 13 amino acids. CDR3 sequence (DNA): TGTGCCAGCAGTTACTCTGCCGCGGGAGGCTACACCTTC. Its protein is CASSYSAAGGYTF.

CDR3 bases: TGTGCCAGCGCGAAGGGGGCTAGCGGCCCCTACAGTGTGCAGTTCTTC. This codes for CASAKGASGPYSVQFF. V usage is TRBV6-2 or TRBV6-3 and J usage is TRBJ2-1, with D perhaps being TRBD1 or TRBD2 (7 bases each). Germline V CDR1 and CDR2: MNHEY, SVGEGT. CDR3 length: 16 amino acids. Deletions cut 8 bases from V and 12 bases from J, with 29 bases between.

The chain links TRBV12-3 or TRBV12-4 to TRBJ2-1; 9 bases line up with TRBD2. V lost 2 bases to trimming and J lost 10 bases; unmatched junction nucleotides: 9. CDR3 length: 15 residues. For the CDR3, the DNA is TGTGCCAGCAGTTTAAAGCGGGAGGTCCTTCAAGAGCAGTTCTTC. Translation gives CASSLKREVLQEQFF.

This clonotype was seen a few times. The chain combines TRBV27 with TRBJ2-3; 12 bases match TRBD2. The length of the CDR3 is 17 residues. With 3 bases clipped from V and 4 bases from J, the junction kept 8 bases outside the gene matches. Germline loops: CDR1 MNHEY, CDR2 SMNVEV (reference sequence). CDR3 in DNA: TGTGCCAGCAGTTTCACCCCACTAGCGGGAGGCCCAGATACGCAGTATTTT. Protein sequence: CASSFTPLAGGPDTQYF.

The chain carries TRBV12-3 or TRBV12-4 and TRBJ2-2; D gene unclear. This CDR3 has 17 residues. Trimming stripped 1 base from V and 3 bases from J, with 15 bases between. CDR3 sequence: CASSLVFWGTDTGELFF. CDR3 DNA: TGTGCCAGCAGTTTAGTCTTCTGGGGAACGGACACCGGGGAGCTGTTTTTT.

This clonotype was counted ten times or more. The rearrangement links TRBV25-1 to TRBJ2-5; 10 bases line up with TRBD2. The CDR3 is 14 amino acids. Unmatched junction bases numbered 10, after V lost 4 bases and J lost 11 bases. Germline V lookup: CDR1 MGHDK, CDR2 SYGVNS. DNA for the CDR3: TGTGCCAGCAGTGGGACCGGGCTAGCGGGAGAGCAGTACTTC. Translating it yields CASSGTGLAGEQYF.

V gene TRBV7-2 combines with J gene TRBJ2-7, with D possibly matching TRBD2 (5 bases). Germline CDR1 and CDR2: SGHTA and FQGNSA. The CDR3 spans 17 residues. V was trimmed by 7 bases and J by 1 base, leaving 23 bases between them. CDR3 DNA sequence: TGTGCCAGCACTCAAAGAGGCGGAGTGGGAGTTTCCTACGAGCAGTACTTC. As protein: CASTQRGGVGVSYEQYF.